This T cell receptor beta chain was identified during a study of blood T cell repertoires in COVID-19. The wider study: PBMCs, B-cell-depleted T cells, or T cells provided the cDNA or gDNA that made up the material.

Original handling: Reference gene primers were amplified, and this amplification served to estimate nucleated cell counts. Data came from immunoSEQ multiplex PCR; TCRdb stores just in-frame clones and leaves some out. The D gene and trimming were derived from the DNA, and the V and J assignments and clone size from that table. The table has about 23,000 clones, just over 85% seen once; the top ten hold about 20%. V trimming: 5 bases; J trimming: 8 bases; junction bases outside the gene matches: 11. Germline V gives CDR1 MNHEY, CDR2 SVGAGI. The CDR3 contains 14 residues. The specimen sequenced was peripheral blood. The rearrangement joins TRBV6-5 to TRBJ1-2; 7 positions match TRBD1. This sequence originates from a man between 65 and 79 years old in a cohort sampled during active COVID-19. The CDR3 region has the DNA TGTGCCAGCAGTCGACAGGGAGGAATAGGCGGCTACACCTTC. Translated, it gives CASSRQGGIGGYTF.